This TCR beta chain originates from a study of T-cell memory formation after mild COVID-19. TCRdb processed the 5' RACE reads anew with MiXCR; each CDR3 protein has one entry. The sample consists of about 430,000 distinct CDR3 sequences, approximately 24% of them appearing once. The sequence came from an adult woman who had mild COVID-19 (a few samples of this study predate the infection). Cell type and time point are not known. Sequenced sample: PBMCs or a T cell subset sorted from them (not recorded which).

CDR3 nucleotides: TGTGCCAGCACTCCCCGGGGGGGCCGTTTCTCTGGAAACACCATATATTTT. It yields the protein CASTPRGGRFSGNTIYF. The chain links TRBV12-3 or TRBV12-4 to TRBJ1-3; possibly TRBD1 for D (6 bases). The length of the CDR3 is 17 residues. Trimming shortened V by 7 bases and J by 0 bases, and 19 bases separated the two germline ends.